A single sample gave rise to the 6 T cell receptor beta chains below, sequenced in a study of cytomegalovirus exposure and HLA in healthy donors. Primers for the PCR totalled 60 Vbeta and 13 Jbeta. Profiled with immunoSEQ multiplex PCR; TCRdb holds only in-frame clones, not every one. In the table there are over 120,000 clones, approximately 80% of which are singletons. Sequenced input: PBMCs. The receptor set was obtained from a woman younger than 30 in good health and CMV-seropositive.

This chain uses TRBV5-1 with TRBJ2-1, with TRBD2 identical over 14 bases. V shed 4 bases, J shed 9 bases, and the junction held 9 bases outside the gene matches. This CDR3 has 16 residues. The germline V gene encodes CDR1 SGHRS and CDR2 YFSETQ. CDR3 DNA sequence: TGCGCCAGCAGCGTCTTACGGACTAGCGGGGGGAGTGAGCAGTTCTTC. Translated, it gives CASSVLRTSGGSEQFF.

V usage is TRBV5-1 and J usage is TRBJ2-1, with 9 bases that match TRBD2. V lost 0 bases to trimming and J lost 3 bases; unmatched junction nucleotides: 4. This CDR3 comprises 16 residues. Germline CDR1 is SGHRS and CDR2 is YFSETQ. CDR3 DNA sequence: TGCGCCAGCAGCTTGGGCGGGGGGGGTGGCTACAATGAGCAGTTCTTC. Translation gives CASSLGGGGGYNEQFF.

This clone has a handful of counts. The rearrangement uses TRBV2 and TRBJ2-2, with D possibly being TRBD1 (6 bases). Deletions cut 6 bases from V and 0 bases from J, with 11 bases between. Germline V CDR1 and CDR2: SNHLY, FYNNEI. The CDR3 has 15 amino acids. Here the CDR3 reads CASRPGAANTGELFF. Here the CDR3 DNA reads TGTGCCAGCAGACCAGGGGCGGCGAACACCGGGGAGCTGTTTTTT.

The chain joins TRBV19 to TRBJ1-4, with D possibly TRBD1 on 5 matching bases. Trimming removed 5 bases from V and 4 bases from J, with 14 bases in between. Germline V gene lookup returns CDR1 LNHDA and CDR2 SQIVND (reference sequence). The CDR3 is 15 residues long. DNA for the CDR3: TGTGCCAGTAGTGCCATGGACACGATTAATGAAAAACTGTTTTTT. Encoded protein: CASSAMDTINEKLFF.

The chain employs TRBV28 and TRBJ1-1, with a tentative D call TRBD1 (5 bases). The CDR3 is 13 amino acids. Trimming removed 5 bases at V and 6 bases at J, with 13 bases between. Germline CDR1 and CDR2: MDHEN and SYDVKM. CDR3: CASSPSPGPEAFF. DNA for the CDR3: TGTGCCAGCAGTCCTTCCCCAGGGCCTGAAGCTTTCTTT.

The sample holds one count of this clone. V and J are TRBV7-6 and TRBJ2-1; D is undetermined. V shed 1 base and J shed 5 bases, with 15 bases lying between them. The length of the CDR3 is 16 residues. CDR1 SGHVS and CDR2 FNYEAQ come from the germline V gene. For the CDR3, the DNA is TGTGCCAGCAGCTTAGGGTGGAGCGTGGCCGACAATGAGCAGTTCTTC. This sequence encodes CASSLGWSVADNEQFF.